This is a list of T cell receptor beta chains from one sample in a study of T-cell reconstitution after alpha-beta-depleted transplantation in children. MiXCR, run by TCRdb on the PCR reads, gives a single entry per CDR3 protein. The sample yields fewer than 400,000 distinct CDR3 sequences, about a quarter seen once. The specimen was PBMCs, mostly from graft donor cells, collected 180 days after TCRalphabeta/CD19-depleted stem cell transplant. The receptors stem from a male patient between 5 and 17 years old who had a stem cell transplant for acute lymphoblastic leukemia, so the T cells may come from the graft donor. Both conserved end residues are part of each CDR3. Fields, in order: CDR3 length, D gene, V gene, clone size, J gene, CDR3 protein, CDR3 DNA. D genes are given only for firm matches. The size entry is marked missing in some rows and otherwise reads once, few, many or a size class.

14	-	TRBV5-1	few	TRBJ2-1	CASSGNPSYNEQFF	TGCGCCAGCTCTGGGAACCCCTCCTACAATGAGCAGTTCTTC
13	-	TRBV5-1	-	TRBJ2-5	CASSLVFEETQYF	TGCGCCAGCAGCTTGGTTTTCGAAGAGACCCAGTACTTC
13	-	TRBV15	-	TRBJ2-1	CATSRDRHNEQFF	TGTGCCACCAGCAGAGATCGCCACAATGAGCAGTTCTTC
13	-	TRBV29-1	-	TRBJ2-7	CSVVDGGSRAQYF	TGCAGCGTTGTTGATGGGGGGTCCAGGGCGCAGTACTTC
20	TRBD2	TRBV27	few	TRBJ2-2	CASSLLAPGLAGKNTGELFF	TGTGCCAGCAGTTTATTGGCTCCGGGACTAGCGGGAAAGAACACCGGGGAGCTGTTTTTT
12	-	TRBV7-9	-	TRBJ2-3	CASSVLADTQYF	TGTGCCAGCAGCGTCCTAGCAGATACGCAGTATTTT
11	-	TRBV12-3/TRBV12-4	few	TRBJ1-4	CASSLVGKLFF	TGTGCCAGCAGTTTAGTGGGAAAACTGTTTTTT
15	-	TRBV20-1	few	TRBJ2-7	CSGQQEVVGANEQYF	TGCAGTGGCCAGCAAGAGGTAGTAGGTGCCAACGAGCAGTACTTC
17	TRBD2	TRBV5-1	few	TRBJ2-1	CASSLPILAGEGNEQFF	TGCGCCAGCAGCTTGCCTATACTAGCGGGAGAAGGTAATGAGCAGTTCTTC
16	TRBD2	TRBV19	-	TRBJ2-1	CASSIVGLAGGNEQFF	TGTGCCAGTAGTATAGTTGGCCTAGCGGGGGGCAATGAGCAGTTCTTC
14	-	TRBV20-1	-	TRBJ2-7	CSARDRGISYEQYF	TGCAGTGCTAGAGATAGGGGGATCTCCTACGAGCAGTACTTC
16	TRBD1	TRBV5-5	many	TRBJ2-2	CASNNPHRGRTGELFF	TGTGCCAGCAACAACCCACACAGGGGGCGAACCGGGGAGCTGTTTTTT
12	-	TRBV27	-	TRBJ2-5	CASSLWPGPSYF	TGTGCCAGCAGCCTGTGGCCTGGCCCCTCGTACTTC
16	-	TRBV6-2/TRBV6-3	-	TRBJ2-2	CASSYSNAGATGELFF	TGTGCCAGCAGTTACTCGAATGCGGGGGCAACGGGGGAGCTGTTTTTT
16	TRBD2	TRBV5-1	few	TRBJ2-7	CASSTAKRETPYEQYF	TGCGCCAGCAGCACCGCAAAGCGGGAAACCCCCTACGAGCAGTACTTC
13	-	TRBV20-1	-	TRBJ2-1	CSARDSFYNEQFF	TGCAGTGCTAGGGACAGCTTTTACAATGAGCAGTTCTTC
15	-	TRBV27	-	TRBJ1-2	CASSLWGRGDYGYTF	TGTGCCAGCAGTTTATGGGGGCGGGGGGACTATGGCTACACCTTC
15	-	TRBV6-4	-	TRBJ2-3	CASSDGGGDTDTQYF	TGTGCCAGCAGTGACGGCGGCGGTGACACAGATACGCAGTATTTT
12	-	TRBV5-1	-	TRBJ2-1	CASSLAINEQFF	TGCGCCAGCAGCTTGGCCATCAATGAGCAGTTCTTC
15	-	TRBV4-2	few	TRBJ2-7	CASSQLASSGYEQYF	TGTGCCAGCAGCCAACTAGCATCTTCTGGGTACGAGCAGTACTTC
15	TRBD2	TRBV7-2	-	TRBJ2-1	CASSLGSGGPGEQFF	TGTGCCAGCAGCTTAGGGTCGGGAGGGCCGGGGGAGCAGTTCTTC
18	-	TRBV6-5	few	TRBJ2-2	CASSYSMGAGVNTGELFF	TGTGCCAGCAGTTACTCGATGGGGGCGGGAGTAAACACCGGGGAGCTGTTTTTT
16	TRBD1	TRBV27	few	TRBJ2-3	CASSTQTGVVTDTQYF	TGTGCCAGCAGTACTCAGACAGGGGTAGTCACAGATACGCAGTATTTT
16	-	TRBV7-2	few	TRBJ1-1	CASSLAGARGNTEAFF	TGTGCCAGCAGCTTAGCAGGAGCTAGGGGGAACACTGAAGCTTTCTTT
11	-	TRBV12-3/TRBV12-4	-	TRBJ2-7	CASSYRAEQYF	TGTGCCAGCAGTTACAGGGCCGAGCAGTACTTC
13	-	TRBV12-3/TRBV12-4	-	TRBJ2-5	CASSLVRGETQYF	TGTGCCAGCAGTTTAGTGAGGGGAGAGACCCAGTACTTC
15	-	TRBV5-1	few	TRBJ2-3	CASSPGGTSLDTQYF	TGCGCCAGCAGCCCCGGTGGAACTAGTTTAGATACGCAGTATTTT
15	TRBD2	TRBV20-1	-	TRBJ2-7	CSASQAGGPSDEQYF	TGCAGTGCTAGTCAGGCGGGAGGGCCCAGCGACGAGCAGTACTTC
11	-	TRBV10-3	few	TRBJ2-6	CAISGANVLTF	TGTGCCATCTCTGGGGCCAACGTCCTGACTTTC
15	-	TRBV7-8	few	TRBJ2-2	CASSLLGAPGGELFF	TGTGCCAGCAGCTTACTAGGAGCACCGGGCGGGGAGCTGTTTTTT
16	-	TRBV18	few	TRBJ1-4	CASSPPGEWGNEKLFF	TGTGCCAGCTCACCACCCGGGGAGTGGGGTAATGAAAAACTGTTTTTT
16	TRBD2	TRBV5-1	many	TRBJ2-1	CASSLKGPSGDNEQFF	TGCGCCAGCAGCTTGAAGGGTCCTAGCGGCGACAATGAGCAGTTCTTC
14	-	TRBV5-1	few	TRBJ2-7	CASSLREFDYEQYF	TGCGCCAGCAGCTTAAGGGAATTTGACTACGAGCAGTACTTC
16	-	TRBV14	-	TRBJ2-3	CASSQGFPVNTDTQYF	TGTGCCAGCAGCCAAGGTTTTCCGGTTAACACAGATACGCAGTATTTT
16	TRBD1	TRBV5-1	few	TRBJ1-3	CASSYWTGSTGNTIYF	TGCGCCAGCAGCTACTGGACAGGATCGACAGGAAACACCATATATTTT
14	-	TRBV27	-	TRBJ2-5	CASSLLQGDETQYF	TGTGCCAGCAGTTTATTACAGGGAGATGAGACCCAGTACTTC
13	TRBD2	TRBV5-5	few	TRBJ2-7	CASLSGRMNEQYF	TGTGCCAGCTTAAGCGGGAGAATGAACGAGCAGTACTTC
13	-	TRBV4-1	-	TRBJ2-7	CASADRSSYEQYF	TGCGCCAGCGCCGACAGGAGCTCCTACGAGCAGTACTTC
17	-	TRBV4-2	-	TRBJ2-7	CASSQDRVQVGSYEQYF	TGTGCCAGCAGCCAAGATAGGGTACAGGTAGGGTCCTACGAGCAGTACTTC
13	TRBD1	TRBV20-1	-	TRBJ2-7	CSAPRPTGVEQYF	TGCAGTGCCCCGAGGCCCACAGGGGTCGAGCAGTACTTC
14	-	TRBV20-1	-	TRBJ2-3	CSARGSGSTDTQYF	TGCAGTGCCAGGGGTAGCGGGAGCACAGATACGCAGTATTTT
17	-	TRBV24-1	-	TRBJ2-1	CATSDSGGTGRYNEQFF	TGTGCCACCAGTGATTCGGGGGGGACAGGCCGATACAATGAGCAGTTCTTC